This T cell receptor (beta chain) was retrieved from a study of cytomegalovirus exposure and HLA in healthy donors. Study overall: Among the roughly 400 donors who were genotyped, roughly 76% fell in the genetic ancestry cluster that is associated with self-reported Caucasian donors. General study points: The only immune exposure information that was available was CMV serostatus. Most TCR sequences were uncommon, yet certain public TCRs appeared in many donors.

The study ran its PCR with 60 Vbeta and 13 Jbeta primers. The assay was immunoSEQ multiplex PCR, and TCRdb's table has in-frame clones only and misses some. The table shows around 70,000 clones, with 86% occurring only once. CDR1 MNHEY and CDR2 SMNVEV come from the germline V gene (reference sequence). The trim removed 2 bases at V and 6 bases at J, leaving 13 bases unmatched. The CDR3 runs 18 residues. Among the donors, all were healthy bone marrow donors. Details on this clone: Its antigen is still unknown.

The sequence derives from a young woman in good health and CMV-seronegative. The chain is built from TRBV27 and TRBJ2-7; 13 bases line up with TRBD2. Sequenced input: PBMCs. CDR3 amino acids: CASSLKHLTSGRSFEQYF. Here the CDR3 DNA reads TGTGCCAGCAGTTTAAAACACTTGACTAGCGGGAGGTCTTTCGAGCAGTACTTC.